This T cell receptor (beta chain) was obtained from a study of identical twins. Study conclusions and caveats: The presence of invariant MAIT and iNKT cells could partly confound analyses of zero-insertion sequences.

TCRdb recomputed calls from the 5' RACE reads with MiXCR, one row per CDR3 protein. The sample holds under 1 million distinct CDR3 sequences; roughly an eighth are singletons and the top ten take 1.5% to 2%. A remark on this clonotype: Its matching antigen is unknown.

The CDR3 spans 15 residues. V lost 2 bases to trimming and J lost 0 bases, with 11 bases between them. Germline V gene lookup returns CDR1 SGHTA and CDR2 FQGNSA. The data also belong to a second study, concerning yellow fever vaccine responses in identical twins.

The receptor was isolated from a woman younger than 30 in good health. The chain links TRBV7-2 to TRBJ2-7; D perhaps matches TRBD1 (6 bases). Material: PBMCs. Here the CDR3 reads CASSLSPDSSYEQYV. The CDR3 DNA reads as TGTGCCAGCAGCTTATCCCCGGACAGCTCCTACGAGCAGTACGTC.